This TCR beta chain was identified in a study of lymphopenia after photon versus proton radiotherapy. Study results and caveats: Under photons, naive T cells and diversity fell while effector/memory populations rose. Better survival with proton therapy was suggested as possible, not demonstrated. After the lymphocyte nadir, photon-treated repertoires showed oligoclonal expansion, especially of CD8+ Temra cells.

To note about this clone: Its matching antigen is unknown.

Libraries were prepared by immunoSEQ multiplex PCR; TCRdb keeps only in-frame clonotypes and omits some of them. The repertoire holds around 50,000 clones, about four fifths seen once, with around 2.2% in the top ten. Sequenced here: peripheral blood, sampled from a patient treated with proton-based radiotherapy. The sequence derives from a man aged 55 to 69 with pancreatic cancer.

CDR3 protein: CASSYRELQFF. The CDR3 region has the DNA TGTGCCAGCAGCTACCGGGAGTTGCAGTTCTTC. The V call is TRBV5-8, the J call TRBJ2-1, with D possibly matching TRBD2 (6 bases). V was pared by 3 bases and J by 12 bases, with 10 bases between. The CDR3 has 11 residues. Germline V gene data show CDR1 as SGHTS and CDR2 as YDEGEE.